This T cell receptor (beta chain) was observed in a study of response to subunit inactivated influenza vaccine. There are a few counts of this clonotype. Its antigen is as yet unknown. TCRdb used MiXCR to reprocess the RT-PCR reads, holding one entry per CDR3 protein. The sample lists roughly 570,000 distinct CDR3 sequences, 10% to 15% occurring once. Notes on the study in general: Only a handful of new T cells, the authors suggested, are recruited with each seasonal influenza vaccination.

The material was PBMCs from blood, obtained more than 35 days after vaccination. The receptor was isolated from a man in his fifties who received an inactivated influenza vaccine.

The CDR3 protein is CASRGDYVQQFF. The CDR3 DNA reads as TGTGCCAGCAGGGGGGATTACGTACAGCAGTTCTTC. The chain combines TRBV2 with TRBJ2-1; the D gene could be TRBD1 or TRBD2 (5 bases each). V was shortened by 6 bases and J by 11 bases, with 14 bases between the two germline ends. The CDR3 spans 12 residues. The germline gives CDR1 SNHLY, CDR2 FYNNEI.